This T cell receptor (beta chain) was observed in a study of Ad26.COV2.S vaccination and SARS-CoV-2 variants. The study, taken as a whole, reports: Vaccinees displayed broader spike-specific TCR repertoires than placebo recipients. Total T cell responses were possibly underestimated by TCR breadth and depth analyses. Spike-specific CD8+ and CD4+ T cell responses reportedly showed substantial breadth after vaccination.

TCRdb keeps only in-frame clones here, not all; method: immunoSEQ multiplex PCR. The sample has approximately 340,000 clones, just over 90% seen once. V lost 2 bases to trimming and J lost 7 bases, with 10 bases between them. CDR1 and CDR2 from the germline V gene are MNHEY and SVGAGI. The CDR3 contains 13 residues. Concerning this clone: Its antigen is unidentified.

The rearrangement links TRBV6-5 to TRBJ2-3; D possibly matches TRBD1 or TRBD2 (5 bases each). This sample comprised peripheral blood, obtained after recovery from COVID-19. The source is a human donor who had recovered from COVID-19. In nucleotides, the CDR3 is TGTGCCAGCAGTTACATGAGGGGAAATACGCAGTATTTT. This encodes CASSYMRGNTQYF.